Below, 29 T cell receptor beta chains from the same sample are listed, as sequenced in a study of blood T cell repertoires in COVID-19. Data came from immunoSEQ multiplex PCR; TCRdb stores just in-frame clones and leaves some out. Here the sample spans roughly 380,000 clones, approximately 90% being singletons. Sequenced sample: peripheral blood. These receptors were collected from a woman aged 55-69 years with COVID-19, enrolled during active disease.

Turning to this clone: This sample includes further DNA sequences coding for the same CDR3. The rearrangement links TRBV28 to TRBJ1-2; D possibly corresponds to TRBD1 (5 bases). The CDR3 runs 13 residues. V was cut by 6 bases and J by 2 bases, with 10 bases left in between. Germline-derived CDR1 and CDR2 are MDHEN and SYDVKM. CDR3 loop: CASSPGLNYGYTF. The DNA of the CDR3 is TGTGCCAGCAGCCCGGGACTCAACTATGGCTACACCTTC.

As for this clone: This CDR3 is also generated by other DNA sequences in the sample. This sequence joins TRBV5-6 and TRBJ1-2; TRBD1 is a possible D gene (6 bases). Trimming removed 4 bases from V and 4 bases from J, with 11 bases in between. The CDR3 runs 13 residues. Germline CDR1 reads SGHDT; CDR2 reads YYEEEE. The CDR3 DNA reads as TGTGCCAGCAGCCCTGGACAGAGCTATGGCTACACCTTC. Protein product: CASSPGQSYGYTF.

This clone appeared once. The chain's CDR3 is CASSFKDMNTEAFF. The CDR3 coding sequence is TGTGCCAGCAGCTTCAAGGACATGAACACTGAAGCTTTCTTT. The chain uses TRBV5-8 and TRBJ1-1; D is perhaps TRBD1 (5 bases). Trimming took 2 bases from V and 0 from J, leaving 8 bases between them. The germline gives CDR1 SGHTS, CDR2 YDEGEE. The CDR3 covers 14 residues.

The rearrangement uses TRBV19 and TRBJ2-1; TRBD1 agrees at 9 bases. From germline, CDR1 is LNHDA and CDR2 SQIVND (reference sequence). The CDR3 has 16 amino acids. J was trimmed by 6 bases and V by 6 bases; bases with no gene match: 12. The CDR3 is CASRSTGGFIGNEQFF. As DNA, the CDR3 is TGTGCCAGTAGATCAACAGGGGGCTTTATCGGCAATGAGCAGTTCTTC.

This chain links TRBV7-2 with TRBJ1-3, with D possibly matching TRBD1 (5 bases). V gave up 1 base and J gave up 2 bases, with 6 bases separating them. There are 14 residues in the CDR3. The V gene's germline CDR1 is SGHTA and CDR2 FQGNSA. Here the CDR3 reads CASSLGQPGNTIYF. CDR3 bases: TGTGCCAGCAGCTTAGGACAGCCTGGAAACACCATATATTTT.

The genes are TRBV5-1 and TRBJ1-1; D unclear. V lost 6 bases, J lost 3 bases, and 15 bases lay in between. There are 14 residues in the CDR3. CDR1 is SGHRS and CDR2 is YFSETQ in the germline V gene. The CDR3 here is CASTVGEGYTEAFF. Here the CDR3 DNA reads TGCGCCAGCACCGTCGGGGAGGGATACACTGAAGCTTTCTTT.

The chain couples TRBV6-6 to TRBJ2-1; D not certain. The germline V gene has CDR1 MNHNY and CDR2 SVGAGI (reference sequence). V gave up 10 bases and J gave up 0 bases, with 7 bases separating them. The CDR3 sequence is 12 residues long. This CDR3 reads CATSGSYNEQFF. Written as DNA, the CDR3 is TGTGCCACTTCGGGCTCCTACAATGAGCAGTTCTTC.

The chain is built from TRBV19 and TRBJ1-1; a weak D match, TRBD1 (5 bases). Trimming left V 7 bases short and J 1 base short, with 10 bases between. This CDR3 is 13 amino acids long. The V gene's germline CDR1 is LNHDA and CDR2 SQIVND (reference sequence). CDR3 coding DNA: TGTGCCAGTAATCAGGGCGGGAACACTGAAGCTTTCTTT. Protein product: CASNQGGNTEAFF. The full variable domain, completed using reference TRBV19 and TRBJ1-1, is DGGITQSPKYLFRKEGQNVTLSCEQNLNHDAMYWYRQDPGQGLRLIYYSQIVNDFQKGDIAEGYSVSREKKESFPLTVTSAQKNPTAFYLCASNQGGNTEAFFGQGTRLTVV.

The gene calls are TRBV6-5 and TRBJ2-2, with 10 bases identical to TRBD1. The length of the CDR3 is 15 residues. From germline, CDR1 is MNHEY and CDR2 SVGAGI. V shed 6 bases, J shed 4 bases, and the junction held 5 bases outside the gene matches. In DNA form, the CDR3 reads TGTGCCAGCAGGCGGGACAGGGGAGGCACCGGGGAGCTGTTTTTT. Protein: CASRRDRGGTGELFF.

This chain uses TRBV5-1 with TRBJ2-3, with 7 bases lining up with TRBD1. The CDR3 is made up of 16 amino acids. Germline values: CDR1 SGHRS, CDR2 YFSETQ. The V gene end was trimmed by 4 bases and the J gene end by 0 bases; junction bases not matched to a gene: 8. This CDR3 reads CASSPPGTASTDTQYF. In DNA form, the CDR3 reads TGCGCCAGCAGCCCACCTGGGACAGCTAGCACAGATACGCAGTATTTT.

This chain links TRBV21-1 with TRBJ1-1; TRBD1, the table's D call, lacks a check against the DNA. TRBV21-1 is a pseudogene segment. This CDR3 has 16 amino acids. DNA of the CDR3: TGTGCCACCCAACCGGACAGGGACCAAATGAACACTGAAGCTTTCTTT. Residues: CATQPDRDQMNTEAFF.

J is TRBJ1-2 and V is TRBV28; 7 bases are shared with TRBD1. CDR3 length: 16 amino acids. Germline CDR1 is MDHEN and CDR2 is SYDVKM. The ends lost 4 bases at V and 5 bases at J; junction bases unmatched: 13. The CDR3 region is CASSSILPGGIYGYTF. DNA for the CDR3: TGTGCCAGCAGTTCCATCTTGCCAGGGGGAATATATGGCTACACCTTC.

The V call is TRBV5-1, the J call TRBJ1-1, with 8 bases lining up with TRBD1. CDR3 length: 14 amino acids. V was clipped by 2 bases and J by 3 bases; unmatched bases: 3. Germline values: CDR1 SGHRS, CDR2 YFSETQ. CDR3 sequence: CASSLQGEDTEAFF. The CDR3 DNA reads as TGCGCCAGCAGCTTACAGGGGGAGGACACTGAAGCTTTCTTT. Filled out from reference TRBV5-1 and TRBJ1-1, the complete variable domain reads KAGVTQTPRYLIKTRGQQVTLSCSPISGHRSVSWYQQTPGQGLQFLFEYFSETQRNKGNFPGRFSGRQFSNSRSEMNVSTLELGDSALYLCASSLQGEDTEAFFGQGTRLTVV.

The chain carries TRBV28 and TRBJ2-4; D might be TRBD2 (5 bases). This CDR3 has 14 residues. V gave up 7 bases and J gave up 1 base, with 11 bases separating them. Per the germline V gene, CDR1 is MDHEN and CDR2 is SYDVKM. CDR3 loop: CASTPPGAKNIQYF. DNA for the CDR3: TGTGCCAGCACTCCCCCGGGGGCCAAAAACATTCAGTACTTC.

The CDR3 nucleotides read TGTGCCAGCAGTGATACAGGGAATGGCTACACCTTC. It is translated as CASSDTGNGYTF. J is TRBJ1-2 and V is TRBV6-1, with a tentative D call TRBD1 (6 bases). V was clipped by 3 bases and J by 6 bases, with 8 bases between them. Germline assignment: CDR1 MNHNS and CDR2 SASEGT. The CDR3 has 12 amino acids.

The chain is built from TRBV27 and TRBJ2-1; tentatively, D is TRBD2 (7 bases). V was clipped by 1 base and J by 4 bases, with 17 bases between them. CDR3 length: 17 residues. Germline CDR1 MNHEY, CDR2 SMNVEV (reference sequence). CDR3 coding DNA: TGTGCCAGCAGTTTATTTCTGGGGAGGGGGATTTACAATGAGCAGTTCTTC. Its protein is CASSLFLGRGIYNEQFF.

Concerning this clone: One end of the junction fails to match germline, which may point to a read error. The chain joins TRBV3-1 (or the pseudogene TRBV3-2) to TRBJ2-1, with 12 positions matching TRBD2. Germline-derived CDR1 and CDR2 are LGHDT and YNNKEL (reference sequence). The CDR3 covers 20 residues. DNA for the CDR3: TGTGCCAGCACCCAAGGGTCTAGCGGGGGGGTTACGAGCTCCTACAATGAGCAGTTCTTC. This codes for CASTQGSSGGVTSSYNEQFF.

This rearrangement joins TRBV6-5 to TRBJ1-1, with D unresolved. Germline V gene sequence: CDR1 MNHEY, CDR2 SVGAGI. Between the trimmed V and J ends, which lost 5 bases and 5 bases, there was a span of 15 bases. CDR3 length: 14 residues. CDR3: CASSTGGSGTEAFF. CDR3 sequence (DNA): TGTGCCAGCAGTACGGGTGGCAGTGGGACTGAAGCTTTCTTT.

This chain links TRBV21-1 with TRBJ1-5. TRBV21-1 constitutes a pseudogene. CDR3 length: 18 residues. CDR3 sequence reads: CASSKAREFRRGNQPQHF. The CDR3 bases are TGTGCCAGCAGCAAAGCGCGGGAGTTCAGGAGGGGGAATCAGCCCCAGCATTTT.

This chain links TRBV7-8 with TRBJ1-5, with D tentatively TRBD1 (5 bases). Trimming removed 2 bases at V and 4 bases at J, with 9 bases between. CDR1 and CDR2 from the germline V gene are SGHVS and FQNEAQ. This CDR3 contains 14 residues. The CDR3 loop reads CASSLNPGNQPQHF. The CDR3 region has the DNA TGTGCCAGCAGCTTAAACCCAGGGAATCAGCCCCAGCATTTT.

This rearrangement joins TRBV1 to TRBJ1-1; the table calls TRBD1, which could not be checked here. TRBV1 is listed as a pseudogene. The length of the CDR3 is 17 residues. CDR3 DNA sequence: TGCACCAGCAGCCAAGACGCACGGGACAGTAAGGTCACTGAAGCTTTCTTT. Translating it yields CTSSQDARDSKVTEAFF.

V gene TRBV5-1 combines with J gene TRBJ2-1; the D is unclear. The V end was cut by 2 bases, the J end by 8 bases, with 8 bases between. Germline values: CDR1 SGHRS, CDR2 YFSETQ. This CDR3 has 12 amino acids. The CDR3 DNA sequence: TGCGCCAGCAGCTTCGCTGCGGATGAGCAGTTCTTC. Its protein product is CASSFAADEQFF.

This clone has a single count. This sequence joins TRBV19 and TRBJ1-1, with D maybe TRBD1 (5 bases). V lost 6 bases and J 1 base, leaving 9 bases between the germline ends. The CDR3 spans 13 residues. The germline CDR1 and CDR2 sequences are LNHDA and SQIVND (reference sequence). The CDR3 bases are TGTGCCAGTAGAGGGGCGCCGAACACTGAAGCTTTCTTT. Protein product: CASRGAPNTEAFF.

This clone was found once. The V gene is TRBV7-6, the J gene TRBJ2-2; TRBD1 aligns across 7 bases. Losses at the gene ends were 3 bases for V and 6 bases for J; bases not matched to a gene: 4. The CDR3 has 14 amino acids. Germline V gene data show CDR1 as SGHVS and CDR2 as FNYEAQ. The CDR3 bases are TGTGCCAGCAGCTTGTACAGGGGACCCGGGGAGCTGTTTTTT. It encodes CASSLYRGPGELFF.

The chain is built from TRBV7-9 and TRBJ2-1; a weak D match, TRBD1 (5 bases). From germline, CDR1 is SEHNR and CDR2 FQNEAQ (reference sequence). The CDR3 is 13 residues long. V gave up 8 bases and J gave up 8 bases, with 16 bases separating them. In nucleotides, the CDR3 is TGTGCCAGCGAGGACACTCCGGGCGATGAGCAGTTCTTC. Its protein product is CASEDTPGDEQFF.

J is TRBJ1-1 and V is TRBV6-5; tentatively, D is TRBD1 (6 bases). Germline V CDR1 and CDR2: MNHEY, SVGAGI. The CDR3 has 15 residues. The V end was cut by 0 bases, the J end by 6 bases, with 14 bases between. CDR3 DNA: TGTGCCAGCAGTTACTCGGGGACAATAGCTGCTGAAGCTTTCTTT. Protein product: CASSYSGTIAAEAFF.

This sequence joins TRBV18 and TRBJ1-5, with 7 bases lining up with TRBD1. The CDR3 runs 15 residues. CDR1 is KGHSH and CDR2 is LQKENI in the germline V gene. The V segment lost 2 bases and the J segment 4 bases; nucleotides outside the gene matches: 5. CDR3 loop: CASSPVEGANQPQHF. The DNA of the CDR3 is TGTGCCAGCTCACCAGTGGAGGGGGCTAATCAGCCCCAGCATTTT.

The chain combines TRBV2 with TRBJ1-1, with a possible D match to TRBD1 (5 bases). This CDR3 region has 15 residues. Germline lookup yields CDR1 SNHLY and CDR2 FYNNEI. The V gene lost 6 bases and the J gene lost 1 base, with 15 bases spanning the gap. This chain's CDR3 is CASSDRQSGNTEAFF. DNA of the CDR3: TGTGCCAGCAGCGACCGACAGTCGGGGAACACTGAAGCTTTCTTT.

The chain recombines TRBV19 with TRBJ1-2; D call uncertain. V gave up 3 bases and J gave up 6 bases, with 11 bases separating them. The V gene's germline CDR1 is LNHDA and CDR2 SQIVND (reference sequence). CDR3 size: 13 residues. The CDR3 protein is CASSIRSGNGYTF. CDR3 DNA sequence: TGTGCCAGTAGTATTCGCTCGGGTAATGGCTACACCTTC.